This T cell receptor (beta chain) is drawn from a study of T cell repertoires and HLA-DP antigens. In the study overall: Sorted CD137+CD4+ samples averaged roughly 0.2 ug DNA; pre-culture CD4+ samples, roughly 1,200 ng.

Study-level results: Sorted CD137+ clonality was approximately 0.42 for both alloantigens, versus approximately 0.04 pre-culture.

The PCR primers covered 54 TRBV and 13 TRBJ segments. Some clones are missing from TCRdb's copy, which holds only in-frame ones; the method was immunoSEQ multiplex PCR. The repertoire includes around 70,000 clones, roughly 75% of them detected once, and 1.5% to 2% sits in the top ten. CDR1 and CDR2 from the germline V gene are MNHEY and SMNVEV (reference sequence). CDR3 length: 19 residues. The V and J ends lost 0 bases and 0 bases, in that order; junction bases with no gene match: 8. This clone has a single count. As yet, its antigen is unknown. The J gene is TRBJ2-6, the V gene TRBV27, with 7 bases lining up with TRBD2. This clonotype was obtained from a man aged 55 to 70 in good health and CMV-seronegative. The sample taken for sequencing was CD4+ T cells from PBMCs. The CDR3 loop reads CASSLSSAGAPSGANVLTF. The CDR3 DNA reads TGTGCCAGCAGTTTATCTTCCGCGGGAGCCCCCTCTGGGGCCAACGTCCTGACTTTC.